This record covers a single T cell receptor (beta chain). The V gene end was trimmed by 4 bases and the J gene end by 6 bases; junction bases not matched to a gene: 8. This CDR3 is 16 amino acids long. Per the germline V gene, CDR1 is SGHDT and CDR2 is YYEEEE. This entry comes from a study of control samples from healthy donors and cancer patients. Repertoires were generated with immunoSEQ multiplex PCR, while TCRdb's copy carries only in-frame clones and drops some. The sample has 150,000 to 200,000 clones; about 91% are singletons. The genes are TRBV5-6 and TRBJ2-7; 15 bases match TRBD2. Sequencing used blood. This sequence was found in a woman in her thirties or forties in good health. The CDR3 loop reads CASSPWGLAGGSEQYF. The CDR3 DNA follows: TGTGCCAGCAGCCCATGGGGACTAGCGGGGGGTTCCGAGCAGTACTTC. Together with reference TRBV5-6 and TRBJ2-7, the CDR3 gives the full variable domain: DAGVTQSPTHLIKTRGQQVTLRCSPKSGHDTVSWYQQALGQGPQFIFQYYEEEERQRGNFPDRFSGHQFPNYSSELNVNALLLGDSALYLCASSPWGLAGGSEQYFGPGTRLTVT.